Presented here are 5 T cell receptor beta chains from one specimen sequenced in a study of blood T cell repertoires in COVID-19. Profiling relied on immunoSEQ multiplex PCR, and the TCRdb table lists in-frame clones only, not all of them. The table lists some 100,000 clones, 65% to 80% of them singletons. The sequenced material came from peripheral blood. Every receptor here comes from a man between 65 and 85 years old with acute or convalescent COVID-19.

The gene calls are TRBV9 and TRBJ2-5; weak D call: TRBD2 (5 bases). The germline V gene has CDR1 SGDLS and CDR2 YYNGEE. The length of the CDR3 is 16 residues. Trimming took off 0 bases at V and 4 bases at J, with 16 bases between the two ends. The CDR3 loop is CASSVVGEGPPETQYF. DNA for the CDR3: TGTGCCAGCAGCGTAGTCGGAGAGGGCCCCCCAGAGACCCAGTACTTC. The entire variable domain, with the rest obtained from reference TRBV9 and TRBJ2-5, is as follows: DSGVTQTPKHLITATGQRVTLRCSPRSGDLSVYWYQQSLDQGLQFLIQYYNGEERAKGNILERFSAQQFPDLHSELNLSSLELGDSALYFCASSVVGEGPPETQYFGPGTRLLVL.

The chain carries TRBV12-3 or TRBV12-4 and TRBJ1-6; D gene ambiguous. Trimming shortened V by 6 bases and J by 10 bases, and 10 bases separated the two germline ends. This CDR3 contains 12 residues. The CDR3: CASSLSGSPLHF. In DNA, the CDR3 is TGTGCCAGCAGCCTATCGGGGTCACCCCTCCACTTT.

This sequence joins TRBV6-6 and TRBJ1-5, with D perhaps TRBD1 (5 bases). V was pared by 5 bases and J by 0 bases, with 17 bases between. Looked up from germline, CDR1 is MNHNY and CDR2 is SVGAGI (reference sequence). The CDR3 spans 17 residues. In DNA form, the CDR3 reads TGTGCCAGCAGTCCCGGGCAGGGTGGGTATAGCAATCAGCCCCAGCATTTT. Its translation: CASSPGQGGYSNQPQHF.

Worth noting for this clone: At the DNA level, this CDR3 is encoded by other sequences in the same sample as well. V usage is TRBV15 and J usage is TRBJ2-5; TRBD1 matches at 10 bases. V shed 3 bases and J 2 bases; nucleotides not matched to a gene: 0. This CDR3 contains 14 residues. Germline V gene data show CDR1 as LNHNV and CDR2 as YYDKDF (reference sequence). The CDR3, as DNA: TGTGCCACCAGCAGGGACAGGGGGCAAGAGACCCAGTACTTC. It translates to CATSRDRGQETQYF.

The rearrangement joins TRBV28 to TRBJ2-7; D might be TRBD2 (5 bases). This CDR3 has 13 amino acids. V gave up 1 base and J gave up 2 bases, with 6 bases separating them. Germline V CDR1 and CDR2: MDHEN, SYDVKM. CDR3 sequence reads: CASSLSGTYEQYF. CDR3 bases: TGTGCCAGCAGTTTATCGGGAACCTACGAGCAGTACTTC. The entire variable domain, with the rest obtained from reference TRBV28 and TRBJ2-7, is as follows: DVKVTQSSRYLVKRTGEKVFLECVQDMDHENMFWYRQDPGLGLRLIYFSYDVKMKEKGDIPEGYSVSREKKERFSLILESASTNQTSMYLCASSLSGTYEQYFGPGTRLTVT.